This T cell receptor beta chain was captured in a study of blood T cells in healthy people across ages (dated by TCRdb to between 2014 and 2016). General notes on the study: Template switching captured roughly one uniquely barcoded TCR beta cDNA molecule per two T cells in model experiments. To track age-related changes in TCR beta repertoire diversity, the study relied on deep sequencing normalized with unique cDNA molecular identifiers. Four age groups were formed from the donors: young (average approximately 16 years), middle-aged (less than 40), aged (62) and long-lived (roughly 81). To avoid experimental bias, donors of different ages were spread randomly across the sequencing lanes. Using the same blood draw, the study looked at two additional independent replicas of 1 million unique cDNA reads for two donors, one aged 18 to 30 and the other aged 80 or older. Results the study describes overall, beyond this receptor: Total diversity estimates from one million sequenced T cells were considered lower bounds and underestimates. Donor CMV infection status was unknown, potentially confounding age-related changes in expanded clonotypes. Observed TCR beta diversity correlated strongly with the percentage of naive T cells measured by flow cytometry. Because profiling used bulk unsorted PBMCs, naive and antigen-experienced compartments could not be compared conclusively. The long-lived group showed more naive CD4+ T cells, fewer expanded clones and increased TCR diversity than the aged group, suggesting age selection. As age increased, observed TCR beta diversity per million T cells dropped in a roughly linear way, and a significant reduction was already evident by age 40.

V was cut back by 4 bases and J by 1 base, leaving a gap of 9 bases between them. The CDR3 measures 14 amino acids from cysteine to phenylalanine. Just the 42-base CDR3 DNA is kept, in frame starting at base 1. Taken from the germline V gene, the CDR1 and CDR2 loops are MGHDK and SYGVNS. Worth noting for this clonotype: Which antigen it targets is not known. Base qualities are missing; no much larger clone stands one base away.

The library was built by means of 5' RACE. The reads were generated on an Illumina HiSeq 2500. A second PCR of roughly 6 to 11 cycles was run with a J-beta primer mix and a sample-barcoded 5' primer. A template-switch 5' adaptor carrying 12 random nucleotides introduced a unique molecular identifier onto each TCR beta cDNA molecule. Each sample yielded at least 2.5 million CDR3-containing paired-end reads. First-strand cDNA was synthesized from all RNA with the Mint cDNA synthesis kit, primed by a TRBC-specific oligonucleotide. After uracil-DNA glycosylase treatment, a first 18-cycle PCR used universal primers M1SS and BC2_uni_R on all cDNA. For the original study's pipeline: Each sample was normalized by randomly selecting 1 million high-quality reads, each carrying a distinct molecular identifier. Reads with shared molecular identifiers were discarded instead of being binned into consensus sequences. MiTCR, run with a Q25 quality threshold and the strictest error-elimination algorithm, handled CDR3 identification, clonotype clustering and error correction. Lower-bound total TCR beta diversity was estimated with a nonparametric unseen species model using Euler transformation. TCRdb itself trimmed the public reads at Q25 with fastp, ran MiXCR and retained productive beta chains. Each record represents a unique CDR3 protein, reported with the most common genes and DNA among its rows. For this entry, the V and J calls and clone size follow TCRdb and not the study's own pipeline. The sample records about a million distinct CDR3 sequences, 48% of which are singletons. The ten largest clonotypes hold roughly 13% of the sample.

The donors were around 39 Caucasian individuals from Russia, aged roughly 6 to 95 years, who were systemically healthy. Ten milliliters of peripheral blood were drawn from each donor into EDTA-treated Vacutainer tubes. Ficoll-Paque density-gradient centrifugation was used to isolate PBMCs, with at least 6 million obtained per sample. Total RNA was extracted from PBMCs with Trizol reagent, with at least 5.5 micrograms obtained per sample. The percentages of naive CD45RAhigh/CD27high T cells were determined by flow cytometry on a PBMC aliquot from every donor. The chain links TRBV25-1 with TRBJ2-3, with an unclear D gene assignment. Sequenced material: blood. The TCR originated in a man younger than 45 in good health. The CDR3 protein sequence reads: CASSVLYGTDTQYF. The nucleotide sequence reads as follows: TGTGCCAGCAGTGTCCTTTACGGCACAGATACGCAGTATTTT.